The 3 T cell receptor beta chains given below trace back to one sample, sequenced in a study of Graves' ophthalmopathy and Graves' hyperthyroidism. RNA transcripts provided the template for amplifying TCR beta CDR3 regions. The library came from an HTBI-primed first-round RT-PCR and a second-round multiplex PCR. TCRdb analysed the multiplex PCR reads with MiXCR anew, one entry per CDR3 protein. Altogether 350,000 to 400,000 distinct CDR3 sequences are present, around 16% being singletons, with the ten largest covering 1.5% to 2%. Source material: peripheral blood. Receptors were obtained from a woman between 18 and 29 years old with Graves' ophthalmopathy.

This clonotype was counted between two and nine times. V and J are TRBV6-4 and TRBJ1-1, with D perhaps matching TRBD1 (6 bases). This CDR3 spans 14 amino acids. Trimming removed 1 base at V and 4 bases at J, with 10 bases between. Germline assignment: CDR1 MRHNA and CDR2 SNTAGT. The CDR3 loop reads CASSDYDRPTEAFF. The CDR3 bases are TGTGCCAGCAGTGACTACGACAGGCCCACTGAAGCTTTCTTT.

This clonotype was seen a few times. The V gene is TRBV27, the J gene TRBJ2-5, with D perhaps matching TRBD1 (7 bases). Trimming stripped 11 bases from V and 0 bases from J, with 16 bases between. The CDR3 runs to 14 residues. Germline CDR1 MNHEY, CDR2 SMNVEV (reference sequence). DNA of the CDR3: TGTGCCTCCACCGGGGGACAGCACCAAGAGACCCAGTACTTC. It specifies CASTGGQHQETQYF.

This clonotype was seen many times. The chain recombines TRBV12-3 or TRBV12-4 with TRBJ2-5; no clear D. This CDR3 is 13 amino acids long. V dropped 6 bases and J dropped 5 bases, with 13 bases sitting between them. As DNA, the CDR3 is TGTGCCAGCAGCCCCTCAGGTTCGGAGACCCAGTACTTC. Its protein is CASSPSGSETQYF.